Listed below are T cell receptor beta chains from one sample, sequenced in a study of cytomegalovirus exposure and HLA in healthy donors. The data were produced by immunoSEQ multiplex PCR, yet TCRdb's version contains in-frame clones alone and is incomplete. The data hold some 150,000 clones, with roughly 79% observed a single time. The sequenced sample was PBMCs. These receptors were obtained from a woman in her forties or fifties in good health and CMV-seronegative. The CDR3 runs from the conserved cysteine through the conserved F or W. Each record gives: clone size, V gene, J gene, D gene, CDR3 protein, CDR3 DNA. D genes are given only for firm matches. Part of the rows lack a size; the others show once, few, many or a class for expanded clones.

NA,TRBV6-6,TRBJ1-3,TRBD1,CASSYSRGLGDTIYF,TGTGCCAGCAGTTACAGTAGGGGGCTTGGGGACACCATATATTTT
NA,TRBV6-1,TRBJ1-2,NA,CASSEREGDIYGYTF,TGTGCCAGCAGTGAACGAGAGGGGGACATCTATGGCTACACCTTC
NA,TRBV4-1,TRBJ1-3,NA,CASSQAAGAGNTIYF,TGCGCCAGCAGCCAGGCGGCAGGGGCTGGAAACACCATATATTTT
once,TRBV28,TRBJ1-1,NA,CASRASGGNTEAFF,TGTGCCAGCAGGGCTTCCGGCGGGAACACTGAAGCTTTCTTT
NA,TRBV19,TRBJ1-5,NA,CASSRQQNQPQHF,TGTGCCAGTAGTCGACAGCAAAATCAGCCCCAGCATTTT
NA,TRBV7-6,TRBJ2-1,TRBD2,CASSPPSGAYNEQFF,TGTGCCAGCAGCCCCCCTAGCGGGGCCTACAATGAGCAGTTCTTC
NA,TRBV9,TRBJ2-1,TRBD2,CASSDLLAGGSYNEQFF,TGTGCCAGCAGCGACCTACTAGCGGGGGGCTCCTACAATGAGCAGTTCTTC
NA,TRBV28,TRBJ2-1,NA,CASSLPKELPGPIGDNEQFF,TGTGCCAGCAGTTTGCCGAAGGAACTACCAGGGCCAATTGGGGACAATGAGCAGTTCTTC
NA,TRBV9,TRBJ1-4,NA,CASSDQATNEKLFF,TGTGCCAGCAGCGACCAGGCAACTAATGAAAAACTGTTTTTT
NA,TRBV5-8,TRBJ2-3,NA,CASSLGRSTDTQYF,TGTGCCAGCAGCTTGGGCAGAAGCACAGATACGCAGTATTTT
NA,TRBV7-3,TRBJ2-7,TRBD1,CASSQAGGYEQYF,TGTGCCAGCAGCCAGGCAGGGGGCTACGAGCAGTACTTC
NA,TRBV4-3,TRBJ2-7,TRBD2,CASSQDTLAGLYF,TGCGCCAGCAGCCAAGATACGCTAGCGGGCCTCTACTTC
NA,TRBV7-6,TRBJ2-7,NA,CASSLDLGGEQYF,TGTGCCAGCAGCTTAGATCTGGGAGGAGAGCAGTACTTC
NA,TRBV2,TRBJ2-5,NA,CASSPGPFGRETQYF,TGTGCCAGCAGCCCCGGGCCTTTTGGGAGGGAGACCCAGTACTTC
NA,TRBV11-3,TRBJ2-3,NA,CASSLNLVDTQYF,TGTGCCAGCAGCTTAAACTTAGTAGATACGCAGTATTTT
NA,TRBV7-9,TRBJ1-2,NA,CASSPRKVDYGYTF,TGTGCCAGCAGCCCGAGAAAAGTGGACTATGGCTACACCTTC
NA,TRBV4-3,TRBJ2-3,TRBD1,CASSQELSRTGSADTQYF,TGCGCCAGCAGCCAAGAATTGAGTCGGACAGGGTCCGCAGATACGCAGTATTTT
NA,TRBV6-5,TRBJ2-7,NA,CASSYNEGVYEQYF,TGTGCCAGCAGTTACAACGAGGGGGTGTACGAGCAGTACTTC
NA,TRBV30,TRBJ2-7,NA,CAWSSTSRSEEQYF,TGTGCCTGGAGTTCGACGTCTAGAAGTGAGGAGCAGTACTTC
NA,TRBV9,TRBJ2-3,TRBD2,CASSARTSGLTDTQYF,TGTGCCAGCAGCGCTCGGACTAGCGGCCTCACAGATACGCAGTATTTT
NA,TRBV9,TRBJ1-4,NA,CASSVGGRENEKLFF,TGTGCCAGCAGCGTAGGGGGCAGAGAGAATGAAAAACTGTTTTTT
NA,TRBV28,TRBJ2-3,NA,CASSRRGWADTQYF,TGTGCCAGCAGCCGTCGGGGGTGGGCAGATACGCAGTATTTT
few,TRBV28,TRBJ1-3,TRBD1,CASSLTEPQQGASSGNTIYF,TGTGCCAGCAGTTTAACCGAACCGCAACAGGGGGCATCGTCCGGAAACACCATATATTTT
NA,TRBV7-9,TRBJ2-1,TRBD2,CASSLASGGLSSYNEQFF,TGTGCCAGCAGCTTAGCCAGCGGGGGACTTAGCTCCTACAATGAGCAGTTCTTC
NA,TRBV6-5,TRBJ1-1,NA,CASSPPGRKNTEAFF,TGTGCCAGCAGTCCCCCCGGGAGAAAGAACACTGAAGCTTTCTTT
NA,TRBV27,TRBJ2-1,NA,CASSLSSYNEQFF,TGTGCCAGCAGTCTCAGCTCCTACAATGAGCAGTTCTTC
NA,TRBV2,TRBJ1-4,TRBD1,CASRDQRGLLEKLFF,TGTGCCAGCAGGGATCAAAGGGGGCTGCTTGAAAAACTGTTTTTT
NA,TRBV14,TRBJ2-7,TRBD1,CASSLDRVNEQYF,TGTGCCAGCAGCCTTGACAGGGTAAACGAGCAGTACTTC
NA,TRBV14,TRBJ1-1,TRBD1,CASSQARWDRGFVNTEAFF,TGTGCCAGCAGCCAAGCCCGATGGGACAGGGGGTTCGTTAACACTGAAGCTTTCTTT
NA,TRBV28,TRBJ2-2,TRBD1,CASSLAKARGTGELFF,TGTGCCAGCAGCCTTGCTAAGGCCAGGGGGACCGGGGAGCTGTTTTTT
once,TRBV6-6,TRBJ1-1,TRBD1,CASSTDRADTEAFF,TGTGCCAGCAGTACAGACAGGGCGGACACTGAAGCTTTCTTT
NA,TRBV2,TRBJ1-2,NA,CASSDILANGYTF,TGTGCCAGCAGTGATATTTTAGCAAATGGCTACACCTTC
NA,TRBV20-1,TRBJ2-5,NA,CSAHRWETQYF,TGCAGTGCGCACAGGTGGGAGACCCAGTACTTC
few,TRBV5-6,TRBJ2-3,NA,CASSSSGTDTQYF,TGTGCCAGCAGCTCATCGGGCACAGATACGCAGTATTTT
NA,TRBV27,TRBJ2-7,NA,CASSLSALAGYEQYF,TGTGCCAGCAGTTTATCGGCCCTAGCCGGGTACGAGCAGTACTTC
NA,TRBV4-1,TRBJ2-7,NA,CASSQETPPGPYEQYF,TGCGCCAGCAGCCAAGAAACGCCTCCTGGCCCCTACGAGCAGTACTTC
NA,TRBV5-1,TRBJ2-1,TRBD1,CASSSGQGRYNEQFF,TGCGCCAGCAGCTCGGGACAGGGGAGGTACAATGAGCAGTTCTTC
few,TRBV6-1,TRBJ2-2,TRBD1,CASSDFMSGGLATGELFF,TGTGCCAGCAGTGATTTTATGTCAGGGGGCCTGGCCACCGGGGAGCTGTTTTTT
NA,TRBV19,TRBJ1-5,NA,CASKGGQRGQPQHF,TGTGCCAGTAAGGGAGGGCAGCGGGGTCAGCCCCAGCATTTT
NA,TRBV2,TRBJ1-2,TRBD1,CASSPGQGRAGYGYTF,TGTGCCAGCAGTCCCGGACAGGGGAGGGCCGGCTATGGCTACACCTTC
NA,TRBV5-6,TRBJ2-7,NA,CASSTGLTYEQYF,TGTGCCAGCAGTACGGGACTGACCTACGAGCAGTACTTC
once,TRBV28,TRBJ1-1,NA,CASSPRGVIRAEAFF,TGTGCCAGCAGTCCCCGGGGGGTCATCCGGGCTGAAGCTTTCTTT
few,TRBV5-5,TRBJ1-2,NA,CASSLQGSGVYGYTF,TGTGCCAGCAGCTTGCAGGGTTCGGGTGTCTATGGCTACACCTTC
few,TRBV4-1,TRBJ2-1,TRBD2,CASSQPTSGRVYEQFF,TGCGCCAGCAGCCAACCGACTAGCGGGAGAGTTTATGAGCAGTTCTTC
NA,TRBV28,TRBJ2-1,NA,CASSFLTRGQYNEQFF,TGTGCCAGCAGTTTCTTAACGAGGGGACAATACAATGAGCAGTTCTTC
NA,TRBV25-1,TRBJ2-7,TRBD2,CASSSPSGRLYEQYF,TGTGCCAGCAGTAGTCCTAGCGGGAGGCTATACGAGCAGTACTTC
NA,TRBV6-1,TRBJ1-5,NA,CASSEAPEAASNQPQHF,TGTGCCAGCAGTGAAGCTCCCGAGGCAGCTAGCAATCAGCCCCAGCATTTT
NA,TRBV28,TRBJ2-5,TRBD2,CASSSGLAGAKETQYF,TGTGCCAGCAGTTCAGGACTAGCGGGAGCGAAGGAGACCCAGTACTTC
NA,TRBV28,TRBJ2-7,TRBD1,CASSRLSGQGGEQYF,TGTGCCAGCAGTCGATTATCGGGACAGGGAGGCGAGCAGTACTTC
NA,TRBV7-9,TRBJ1-1,TRBD1,CASSMGDREARGF,TGTGCCAGCAGCATGGGGGACAGGGAAGCCCGAGGTTTT
NA,TRBV6-5,TRBJ2-7,TRBD1,CASSFGQGVEQYF,TGTGCCAGCAGTTTCGGACAGGGAGTCGAGCAGTACTTC